The rows below give T cell receptor beta chains drawn from one sample of a study of T cell clones after liver transplantation. Sequencing used immunoSEQ multiplex PCR; TCRdb keeps in-frame clones, though not all of them. Here the sample spans 95,000 to 110,000 clones, around 84% being singletons. The specimen comprised CD4+ T cells from blood, sampled around 4 years after liver transplant. The receptors were gathered from a human patient who received a liver transplant. The T cells may partly be graft donor cells. CDR3s include the opening cysteine and the closing phenylalanine or tryptophan. D genes are given only for firm matches. A clone size is listed for some rows: how often the clone was seen (once, few, many), or a class if it is expanded.

J gene,clone size,D gene,V gene,CDR3 DNA,CDR3 protein
TRBJ1-1,few,NA,TRBV11-2,TGTGCCAGCAGCTTGGAGGGTGCCACTGAAGCTTTCTTT,CASSLEGATEAFF
TRBJ1-5,NA,TRBD1,TRBV7-9,TGTGCCAGCAGCCTCGGTACGGACAGGGGAAATCAGCCCCAGCATTTT,CASSLGTDRGNQPQHF
TRBJ1-2,NA,NA,TRBV5-1,TGCGCCAGCAGCTTGGCAGACTATGGCTACACCTTC,CASSLADYGYTF
TRBJ1-3,NA,NA,TRBV2,TGTGCCAGCAGAGGGGTGGCAGGGCCCGGAAACACCATATATTTT,CASRGVAGPGNTIYF
TRBJ2-1,once,TRBD2,TRBV6-5,TGTGCCAGCAGACTAGCGGAGCCCCTCAATGAGCAGTTCTTC,CASRLAEPLNEQFF
TRBJ1-1,NA,NA,TRBV20-1,TGCAGTGCTTCTCAGGGTACTGAAGCTTTCTTT,CSASQGTEAFF
TRBJ2-7,NA,TRBD2,TRBV19,TGTGCCAGTGCTAGCGGGAACTACGAGCAGTACTTC,CASASGNYEQYF
TRBJ2-7,NA,NA,TRBV27,TGTGCCAGCAATACAGCCGGACGGTCCTACGAGCAGTACTTC,CASNTAGRSYEQYF
TRBJ1-5,NA,TRBD1,TRBV7-2,TGTGCCAGCAGCCGGGGACAGGGGGTTCCTAGTCGCAATCAGCCCCAGCATTTT,CASSRGQGVPSRNQPQHF
TRBJ2-1,NA,TRBD2,TRBV27,TGTGCCACTAGCGGCTCCTACAATGAGCAGTTCTTC,CATSGSYNEQFF
TRBJ2-1,NA,TRBD2,TRBV19,TGTGCCAGTAGTATACTGACTAGCGGGAGGATCAATGAGCAGTTCTTC,CASSILTSGRINEQFF
TRBJ2-7,NA,NA,TRBV14,TGTGCCAGCAGCCGATCTGGACCGGGCGCTGGGGAGCAGTACTTC,CASSRSGPGAGEQYF
TRBJ2-3,few,NA,TRBV5-5,TGTGCCAGCAGCCCCAGGGCAGATACGCAGTATTTT,CASSPRADTQYF
TRBJ2-3,NA,TRBD2,TRBV28,TGTGCCATCAGGGACTACGCAGATACGCAGTATTTT,CAIRDYADTQYF
TRBJ2-3,NA,NA,TRBV11-2,TGTGCCAGCAGCTTTAGTAGGTCTCGCACAGATACGCAGTATTTT,CASSFSRSRTDTQYF
TRBJ1-2,NA,NA,TRBV5-4,TGTGCCAGCAGCTTGAATAGGGGCACAGCTGCTAACTATGGCTACACCTTC,CASSLNRGTAANYGYTF
TRBJ1-6,many,TRBD1,TRBV14,TGTGCCAGCAGCCAAGGACAGGGTTTACAATCACCCCTCCACTTT,CASSQGQGLQSPLHF
TRBJ1-5,NA,NA,TRBV5-5,TGTGCCAGCAGCAACTCAGGGGCTGGAGGTCAGCCCCAGCATTTT,CASSNSGAGGQPQHF
TRBJ2-7,few,NA,TRBV5-4,TGTGCCAGCAGCTTTTATGGGGACGCGGAGGCCTACGAGCAGTACTTC,CASSFYGDAEAYEQYF
TRBJ2-7,NA,TRBD1,TRBV27,TGTGCCAGCAGTTTACGGCTCGGGACAGGATTCTACGAGCAGTACTTC,CASSLRLGTGFYEQYF
TRBJ1-2,NA,NA,TRBV5-8,TGTGCCAGCAGCCGATGGCAGGTTGGCTACACCTTC,CASSRWQVGYTF
TRBJ2-6,NA,NA,TRBV2,TGTGCCAGCAGTGCCTCAGGGTTCTCTGGGGCCAACGTCCTGACTTTC,CASSASGFSGANVLTF
TRBJ1-1,NA,NA,TRBV10-2,TGCGCCAGCAGGGAATGGAACACTGAAGCTTTCTTT,CASREWNTEAFF
TRBJ1-5,NA,NA,TRBV27,TGTGCCAGCAGTTTTCTCCCGGGACTCGGAAGGAGTCAGCCCCAGCATTTT,CASSFLPGLGRSQPQHF
TRBJ2-7,NA,TRBD2,TRBV18,TGTGCCAGCTCAACAGGTAGCGGGGCCACGGTGGAGCAGTACTTC,CASSTGSGATVEQYF
TRBJ1-1,NA,NA,TRBV6-5,TGTGCCAGCAGTTACTCAGGGGGTTGGGGTGAAGCTTTCTTT,CASSYSGGWGEAFF
TRBJ2-1,few,NA,TRBV27,TGTGCCAGCAGTTCCATATTCGGGACTCCCAAATTAGGCGTCGGCAATGAGCAGTTCTTC,CASSSIFGTPKLGVGNEQFF
TRBJ2-2,NA,TRBD1,TRBV6-4,TGTGCCAGCAGTGAGCGACAGGGATTCGGGGAGCTGTTTTTT,CASSERQGFGELFF
TRBJ1-2,few,NA,TRBV29-1,TGCAGCGTTCAGGGCAGCAACTATGGCTACACCTTC,CSVQGSNYGYTF
TRBJ2-3,once,TRBD2,TRBV7-9,TGTGCCAGCGGGCTGCTAGCGGGGGGCACAGATACGCAGTATTTT,CASGLLAGGTDTQYF
TRBJ2-3,NA,TRBD2,TRBV7-3,TGTGCCAGCAGCTTAAATGCGGGACTAGACAAAGATACGCAGTATTTT,CASSLNAGLDKDTQYF
TRBJ1-6,NA,TRBD1,TRBV7-2,TGTGCCAGCAGCTTAGAACGGACAGGGAATTCACCCCTCCACTTT,CASSLERTGNSPLHF
TRBJ1-1,NA,NA,TRBV19,TGTGCCAGTATTCGTTGGGGGCCGAAGGGCACTGAAGCTTTCTTT,CASIRWGPKGTEAFF
TRBJ2-2,NA,NA,TRBV6-1,TGTGCCAGCACTTTCACTACCACCGGGGAGCTGTTTTTT,CASTFTTTGELFF
TRBJ2-7,NA,NA,TRBV19,TGTGCCAGACCCTTTGACGTGCTCGATACGATCTACGAGCAGTACTTC,CARPFDVLDTIYEQYF